This TCR beta chain was identified in a study of blood T cell repertoires in COVID-19 (dated by TCRdb to 2018 to 2021). For the study in its entirety: The collaborator samples originated in the United States, Italy and Spain and spanned the acute and convalescent phases of COVID-19. The prospective study material was composed of cDNA or gDNA derived from T cells, B-cell-depleted T cells, or PBMCs. Deeply sampled blood TCRbeta repertoires from subjects exposed to, actively infected with, or recovered from COVID-19 were included in the dataset. The repertoires were released in a freely available public database intended as a resource for research on the immune response to SARS-CoV-2. Samples came from the ongoing ImmuneRACE study (first 160 participants) plus 1,254 subjects from 6 global collaborators. The sample metadata nearly always contained a de-identified subject ID, COVID-19 status, age in years and sex. Where available, HLA class I and class II types were obtained from metadata supplied by the sample provider rather than from assay-based typing. The paper as a whole reports these results and caveats: The quantity of clinical and demographic metadata differed by source and by participant and was supplied without curation.

TCRbeta CDR3 regions were amplified from genomic DNA using the immunoSEQ Assay, a bias-controlled multiplex PCR. The authors' analysis ran thus. Nucleated cell counts per sample were estimated from amplification of reference gene primers within the assay. To quantify the absolute abundance of each unique TCRbeta CDR3 rearrangement, sequence reads were collapsed and filtered. For each sample, productive Simpson clonality was calculated as the square root of Simpson's diversity index across productive rearrangements. TCRdb re-hosts the immuneACCESS table, in-frame sequences only. Its copies lack some clones; in the studies checked, an unresolved V gene accounts for under half of them, and the cause for the rest is not known. D and trimming were read from the DNA, whereas the V and J calls and clone size are those reported in that table. This sample has under 75,000 clones in its table, and less than 85% of those were observed once. Roughly a fifth of the sample rests with the top ten.

Worth noting for this clone: No antigen is known for it. The record has no base qualities; no much larger clone is one base away.

The collaborating institutions used their own protocols to collect whole blood in K2EDTA tubes. For TCRbeta analysis, collaborators shipped samples as frozen whole blood, isolated PBMCs, or DNA extracted from either of those sample types. CDR1 and CDR2 are drawn from the germline V gene: SGHRS, YFSETQ. The germline V and J ends show losses of 0 bases and 3 bases respectively, and no gene match explains 7 bases of the junction. Counted from cysteine to phenylalanine, this CDR3 has 17 amino acids. This entry keeps only the CDR3 DNA: 51 bases, framed from base 1. Sequenced: peripheral blood. The TCR originated in a man in his fifties or sixties with acute or convalescent COVID-19. In this chain, TRBV5-1 is recombined with TRBJ2-2, with 8 bases in between that match TRBD1. In nucleotides, the sequence is TGCGCCAGCAGCTTGGGTGCCAGGGGGCTGGACACCGGGGAGCTGTTTTTT. This codes for CASSLGARGLDTGELFF.